What follows describes a single T cell receptor beta chain. This sample was included in a study of T-cell memory formation after mild COVID-19. Using its own MiXCR run on the 5' RACE reads, TCRdb lists one record per CDR3 protein. Among about 560,000 distinct CDR3 sequences listed, about 20% were seen once. Per germline, CDR1 MNHEY and CDR2 SMNVEV (reference sequence). There are 11 residues in the CDR3. The trim removed 10 bases at V and 8 bases at J, leaving 3 bases unmatched. This chain links TRBV27 with TRBJ2-1; TRBD1 agrees at 9 bases. Source material: PBMCs or a T cell subset sorted from them (not recorded which). The clonotype comes from an adult woman who had mild COVID-19 (a few samples of this study predate the infection). Cell type and time point are not known. For the CDR3, the DNA is TGTGCCACACAGGGGGCCTATGAGCAGTTCTTC. Translation gives CATQGAYEQFF.